These T cell receptor beta chains were read from a single sample in a study of blood T cell repertoires in COVID-19. The method was immunoSEQ multiplex PCR; TCRdb's version includes in-frame clones alone and lacks a portion of them. The sample holds about 100,000 clones, about 90% seen once. The sample was peripheral blood. These receptors all stem from a man between 18 and 29 years old with COVID-19, enrolled during active disease. The CDR3 runs from the conserved cysteine through the conserved F or W. The D gene is left open where the match is weak. Rows give clone size only sometimes, using once, few, many, or a class for an expanded clone.

J	V	size	D	DNA	CDR3
TRBJ1-1	TRBV2	once	NA	TGTGCCAGCATGGGGGGGGTAGCCACTGAAGCTTTCTTT	CASMGGVATEAFF
TRBJ2-4	TRBV11-2	NA	NA	TGTGCCAGCAGCTTACTTGTCACAAGGAGGGACAAAAACATTCAGTACTTC	CASSLLVTRRDKNIQYF
TRBJ1-1	TRBV21-1	NA	NA	TGTGCCAGCAACATTGGGGGGGGTCCGATGAACACTGAAGCTTTCTTT	CASNIGGGPMNTEAFF
TRBJ2-2	TRBV3-1/TRBV3-2	NA	NA	TGTGCCAGCAGCCACCCTAAGGGGCCCGGGGAGCTGTTTTTT	CASSHPKGPGELFF
TRBJ2-1	TRBV27	NA	TRBD2	TGTGCCAGCAGTTTCCCCGGACTAGCGGGCGAATATGAGCAGTTCTTC	CASSFPGLAGEYEQFF
TRBJ2-7	TRBV4-1	NA	TRBD2	TGCGCCAGCAGCCTCCCGGGACTATCCTACGAGCAGTACTTC	CASSLPGLSYEQYF
TRBJ1-5	TRBV7-3	once	NA	TGTGCCAGCAGCTCCGACCCGGGTCCCAATCAGCCCCAGCATTTT	CASSSDPGPNQPQHF
TRBJ1-6	TRBV9	NA	NA	TGTGCCAGCAGCGTAGAAGAGAATTCACCCCTCCACTTT	CASSVEENSPLHF
TRBJ1-2	TRBV28	NA	TRBD1	TGTGCCAGCAGTTTAGCGGCAGGGGGTATCTATGGCTACACCTTC	CASSLAAGGIYGYTF
TRBJ2-3	TRBV10-3	NA	TRBD1	TGTGCCATCAGTGCCCCCGGACAGGGTAGGGCCGGGAGTAGCACAGATACGCAGTATTTT	CAISAPGQGRAGSSTDTQYF
TRBJ1-2	TRBV7-9	NA	TRBD1	TGTGCCAGCAGCTTAGGCTGGGACAGCGGAAGAGGCTACACCTTC	CASSLGWDSGRGYTF
TRBJ1-6	TRBV27	once	NA	TGTGCCAGCAGTTCCCAGACAAGACCCCTCCACTTT	CASSSQTRPLHF
TRBJ1-1	TRBV9	once	TRBD1	TGTGCCAGCAGCGTAGGACAGGGGACGGAAGCTTTCTTT	CASSVGQGTEAFF
TRBJ1-4	TRBV9	once	NA	TGTGCCAGCAGCGTGGGTGATTCAGGGAATGAAAAACTGTTTTTT	CASSVGDSGNEKLFF
TRBJ2-5	TRBV10-3	NA	TRBD2	TGTGCCATCAGGGAGACTAGCGGGACGGGCGAGACCCAGTACTTC	CAIRETSGTGETQYF
TRBJ2-2	TRBV5-1	NA	TRBD2	TGCGCCAGCAGAGCAAGCGGGAGTTTCCGCACCGGGGAGCTGTTTTTT	CASRASGSFRTGELFF
TRBJ2-7	TRBV20-1	few	TRBD1	TGCAGTGCTACAAACAGGGGGTCGCAGTACTTC	CSATNRGSQYF
TRBJ1-2	TRBV2	NA	NA	TGTGCCAGCACCGCCCCAGGATTCTATGGCTACACCTTC	CASTAPGFYGYTF
TRBJ1-5	TRBV19	NA	TRBD1	TGTGCCAGTAGTGAGACAGGGGGTTGGGATCAGCCCCAGCATTTT	CASSETGGWDQPQHF
TRBJ2-7	TRBV7-2	NA	NA	TGTGCCAGCAGCTTAGGCCAGGGGGGCCCCTACGAGCAGTACTTC	CASSLGQGGPYEQYF
TRBJ2-7	TRBV27	NA	NA	TGTGCCAGCAGTTTACAGGGGTTCCTCCGAGAGCAGTACTTC	CASSLQGFLREQYF
TRBJ1-4	TRBV27	NA	TRBD1	TGTGCCAGCAGTTTTGGACAGGGGTTTGGGGAACTGCTTTTT	CASSFGQGFGELLF
TRBJ2-7	TRBV2	NA	TRBD2	TGTGCCAGCAGTCGACACAGGGGGCGCGAGACTAGCGGGAGGTCCTACGAGCAGTACTTC	CASSRHRGRETSGRSYEQYF
TRBJ2-1	TRBV19	NA	TRBD2	TGTGCCAGTATATCATTGGCTAGCGGTTACAATGAGCAGTTCTTC	CASISLASGYNEQFF
TRBJ2-7	TRBV5-1	NA	TRBD1	TGCGCCAGCAGCTTGACTCAGGGGGCGCGGAGCGAGCAGTACTTC	CASSLTQGARSEQYF
TRBJ1-1	TRBV5-1	NA	TRBD1	TGCGCCAGCAGCTTAACAGGGGGGGACGTTTTAGGGTTTGAAGCTTTCTTT	CASSLTGGDVLGFEAFF
TRBJ1-6	TRBV28	NA	NA	TGTGCCAGCAAGGGCGGGGGTTCCGGGACATTCCTCCACTTT	CASKGGGSGTFLHF
TRBJ1-2	TRBV5-4	once	NA	TGTGCCAGCAGCGCCGCCAGGGAGGGCTATGGCTACACCTTC	CASSAAREGYGYTF
TRBJ2-2	TRBV3-1/TRBV3-2	NA	TRBD2	TGTGCCAGCAGCCCCCCAGGACTAGCGGGAGTATCGGGGGAGCTGTTTTTT	CASSPPGLAGVSGELFF
TRBJ2-3	TRBV7-3	NA	NA	TGTGCCAGCAGCTTAACGTATACAGGAGTAAGCACAGATACGCAGTATTTT	CASSLTYTGVSTDTQYF
TRBJ2-7	TRBV5-1	NA	NA	TGCGCCAGCAGCTTGGGGGTCCGGACGGAGGATCCCTACGAGCAGTACTTC	CASSLGVRTEDPYEQYF